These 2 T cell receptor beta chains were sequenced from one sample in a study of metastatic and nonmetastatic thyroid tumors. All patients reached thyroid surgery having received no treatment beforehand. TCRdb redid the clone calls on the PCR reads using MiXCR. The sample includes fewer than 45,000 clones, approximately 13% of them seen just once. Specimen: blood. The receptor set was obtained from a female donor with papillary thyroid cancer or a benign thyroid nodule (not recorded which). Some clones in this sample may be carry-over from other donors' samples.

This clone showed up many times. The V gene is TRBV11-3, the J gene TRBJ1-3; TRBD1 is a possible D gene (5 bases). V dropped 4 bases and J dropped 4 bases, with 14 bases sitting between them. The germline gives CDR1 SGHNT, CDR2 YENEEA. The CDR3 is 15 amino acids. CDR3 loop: CASSSAGGFGNTIYF. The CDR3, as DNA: TGTGCCAGCAGCTCCGCCGGGGGGTTCGGAAACACCATATATTTT.

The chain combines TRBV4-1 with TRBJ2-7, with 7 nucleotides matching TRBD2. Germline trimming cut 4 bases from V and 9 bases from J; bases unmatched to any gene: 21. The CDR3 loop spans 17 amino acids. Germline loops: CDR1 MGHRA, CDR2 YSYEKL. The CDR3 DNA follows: TGCGCCAGCAGCCCGGACGAGACCGCTAGCGGAAGGGATGCGCAGTACTTC. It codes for CASSPDETASGRDAQYF.